A selection of T cell receptor beta chains follows, all from one sample in a study of T cell repertoires in cytomegalovirus infection. Their specific antigens are unknown. TCRdb ran MiXCR on the reads and lists one entry per CDR3 protein. The table has about 160,000 distinct CDR3 sequences, roughly a fifth seen once. This specimen was CD8+ T cells from cultured PBMCs, taken from culture after CMV antigen stimulation. All receptors derive from a human donor in good health (CMV status not recorded). Some clones in this sample may be carry-over from other donors' samples. Both conserved end residues are part of each CDR3. Each record gives: J gene, clone size, D gene, V gene, CDR3 protein, CDR3 DNA. D genes are given only for firm matches. Only some rows state a clone size, as once, few, many or a class for expanded clones.

TRBJ2-1,few,TRBD1,TRBV6-5,CASSYPSGTGYSPYNEQFF,TGTGCCAGCAGTTACCCCTCCGGGACAGGGTATTCCCCCTACAATGAGCAGTTCTTC
TRBJ1-5,NA,TRBD1,TRBV19,CASSDRGYEWNQPQHF,TGTGCCAGTAGTGACAGGGGCTACGAGTGGAATCAGCCCCAGCATTTT
TRBJ1-2,NA,TRBD1,TRBV7-2,CASTKGTGGADGYTF,TGTGCCAGCACCAAGGGGACAGGGGGCGCGGATGGCTACACCTTC
TRBJ2-5,NA,NA,TRBV6-2/TRBV6-3,CASSLQELQETQYF,TGTGCCAGCAGCCTCCAGGAGCTCCAAGAGACCCAGTACTTC
TRBJ2-2,few,NA,TRBV11-3,CASSPSVPGELFF,TGTGCCAGCAGCCCTAGCGTTCCCGGGGAGCTGTTTTTT
TRBJ1-2,few,NA,TRBV14,CASSQDRYTLYGYTF,TGTGCCAGCAGCCAAGATCGGTACACCCTCTATGGCTACACCTTC
TRBJ1-5,few,NA,TRBV4-1,CASSQDSGGSNQPQHF,TGCGCCAGCAGCCAAGATTCCGGGGGGAGCAATCAGCCCCAGCATTTT
TRBJ1-1,NA,TRBD1,TRBV6-5,CASSYMDRDTEAFF,TGTGCCAGCAGTTACATGGACAGGGATACTGAAGCTTTCTTT
TRBJ1-1,few,NA,TRBV7-8,CASSLAQGGMNTEAFF,TGTGCCAGCAGCTTGGCGCAGGGAGGCATGAACACTGAAGCTTTCTTT
TRBJ1-2,few,TRBD1,TRBV7-2,CASSHNRGPRYGYTF,TGTGCCAGCAGCCACAACAGGGGGCCCCGATATGGCTACACCTTC
TRBJ2-3,few,NA,TRBV28,CASSPKTTSVGDTQYF,TGTGCCAGCAGTCCAAAAACCACCAGCGTGGGAGATACGCAGTATTTT
TRBJ2-7,few,NA,TRBV29-1,CSVTDGFSYEQYF,TGCAGCGTTACCGACGGATTCTCCTACGAGCAGTACTTC
TRBJ2-1,few,TRBD1,TRBV18,CASSPGQGRNEQFF,TGTGCCAGCTCACCGGGACAGGGACGCAATGAGCAGTTCTTC
TRBJ2-7,NA,TRBD1,TRBV12-3/TRBV12-4,CASSPLPGQNYEQYF,TGTGCCAGCAGCCCCCTTCCGGGACAGAACTACGAGCAGTACTTC
TRBJ1-1,NA,NA,TRBV19,CASKYSTEAFF,TGTGCCAGTAAGTACAGCACTGAAGCTTTCTTT
TRBJ1-2,NA,NA,TRBV7-9,CASTSSVTNYGYTF,TGTGCCAGCACCTCCTCAGTGACTAACTATGGCTACACCTTC
TRBJ1-2,NA,NA,TRBV7-8,CASSPTEGFSGGYTF,TGTGCCAGCAGCCCTACGGAGGGTTTCAGCGGAGGCTACACCTTC
TRBJ1-5,NA,TRBD1,TRBV19,CASSSNRGSSNQPQHF,TGTGCCAGTAGTAGTAACAGGGGTAGCAGCAATCAGCCCCAGCATTTT
TRBJ2-3,NA,NA,TRBV7-6,CASSSRGPDTQYF,TGTGCCAGCAGCTCTAGGGGCCCAGATACGCAGTATTTT
TRBJ2-7,few,NA,TRBV7-2,CASSFRAYEQYF,TGTGCCAGCAGCTTTCGGGCCTACGAGCAGTACTTC
TRBJ2-7,few,NA,TRBV3-1,CASSQERPYEQYF,TGTGCCAGCAGCCAAGAGCGGCCGTACGAGCAGTACTTC
TRBJ2-2,NA,NA,TRBV7-2,CASSLVGSNTGELFF,TGTGCCAGCAGCTTAGTTGGGTCGAACACCGGGGAGCTGTTTTTT